Shown below are 12 T cell receptor beta chains from a single sample sequenced in a study of T cells in Graves' hyperthyroidism and ophthalmopathy. RNA transcripts were the template for amplifying TCR beta CDR3 regions. In the first-round RT-PCR of the TCR CDR3, the HTBI primer set was used. TCRdb reanalysed the multiplex PCR reads using MiXCR and keeps one entry per CDR3 protein. In the table there are more than 650,000 distinct CDR3 sequences, around 15% of which are singletons. The sample comprised blood. The receptor source for this set is a woman aged 18 to 35 with Graves' hyperthyroidism.

This clonotype was picked up a small number of times. The CDR3 reads CASSLPGGLGVNTEAFF. CDR3 sequence (DNA): TGCGCCAGCAGCCTACCGGGGGGTCTGGGGGTGAACACTGAAGCTTTCTTT. V usage is TRBV4-1 and J usage is TRBJ1-1; D perhaps matches TRBD1 (5 bases). The ends were cut back, 4 bases at V and 0 bases at J, with 18 bases in the middle. CDR3 length: 17 residues. From germline, CDR1 is MGHRA and CDR2 YSYEKL.

This clonotype was recorded many times. The chain has TRBV20-1 and TRBJ2-1; D gene uncertain. Germline V gene data show CDR1 as DFQATT and CDR2 as SNEGSKA (reference sequence). V lost 0 bases to trimming and J lost 3 bases, with 12 bases between them. The CDR3 length is 15 residues. CDR3 in amino acids: CSARDFYLDYNEQFF. Here the CDR3 DNA reads TGCAGTGCTAGAGATTTTTATTTGGACTACAATGAGCAGTTCTTC.

The sample holds many counts of this clonotype. The V gene is TRBV3-1, the J gene TRBJ1-3; D may be TRBD1 (5 bases). Germline V gene sequence: CDR1 LGHDT, CDR2 YNNKEL (reference sequence). V was clipped by 9 bases and J by 7 bases, with 19 bases between them. The CDR3 loop spans 14 amino acids. CDR3 protein: CASAKRGSANTIYF. DNA for the CDR3: TGTGCCAGTGCTAAACGGGGGTCCGCGAACACCATATATTTT.

Notes on this clonotype: With a much larger clone just one base away, this may be a read error. The chain employs TRBV11-2 and TRBJ2-1; 9 positions agree with TRBD1. The end of the DNA is better explained by TRBJ2-7, so the J call may be wrong. Germline assignment: CDR1 SGHAT and CDR2 FQNNGV. The CDR3 runs to 15 residues. CDR3 bases: TGTGCCAGCAGCCTCGGACAGGGGAACTACAATGAGCAGTACTTC. As protein: CASSLGQGNYNEQYF.

This clonotype has a handful of counts. The chain couples TRBV18 to TRBJ2-6; perhaps TRBD2 as D (5 bases). Germline lookup yields CDR1 KGHSH and CDR2 LQKENI. The length of the CDR3 is 18 residues. The V gene lost 3 bases and the J gene lost 0 bases, with 15 bases spanning the gap. CDR3 DNA: TGTGCCAGCTCACCCCGGGGTAGCCGTTTCTCTGGGGCCAACGTCCTGACTTTC. This codes for CASSPRGSRFSGANVLTF.

This clonotype has a handful of counts. V and J are TRBV20-1 and TRBJ1-6, with a tentative D call TRBD1 (6 bases). The CDR3 loop spans 15 amino acids. V was trimmed by 2 bases and J by 5 bases, leaving 13 bases between them. Germline values: CDR1 DFQATT, CDR2 SNEGSKA (reference sequence). As DNA, the CDR3 is TGCAGTGCTAGATTCGGGGGCGCGAATAATTCACCCCTCCACTTT. It is translated as CSARFGGANNSPLHF.

This clonotype was picked up many times. This rearrangement joins TRBV6-1 to TRBJ2-2; 7 bases line up with TRBD1. This CDR3 region has 13 residues. Germline V gene data show CDR1 as MNHNS and CDR2 as SASEGT. The ends lost 9 bases at V and 4 bases at J; junction bases unmatched: 5. The CDR3 region has the DNA TGTGCCAGTCGCAGGGGGATCACCGGGGAGCTGTTTTTT. This encodes CASRRGITGELFF.

This clonotype was seen ten or more times. The chain couples TRBV12-3 or TRBV12-4 to TRBJ2-1; TRBD1 is a possible D gene (5 bases). This CDR3 is 14 amino acids long. V was cut by 6 bases and J by 6 bases, with 15 bases left in between. CDR3 sequence (DNA): TGTGCCAGCAGCGCCGAGACAGTCGGCAATGAGCAGTTCTTC. This encodes CASSAETVGNEQFF.

At least ten counts were recorded for this clonotype. The chain uses TRBV7-6 and TRBJ1-2, with 8 nucleotides matching TRBD1. Per the germline V gene, CDR1 is SGHVS and CDR2 is FNYEAQ. V trimming: 4 bases; J trimming: 2 bases; junction bases outside the gene matches: 3. This CDR3 region has 14 residues. CDR3 DNA: TGTGCCAGCAGCTCCGGACAGGGCAACTATGGCTACACCTTC. It codes for CASSSGQGNYGYTF. The full variable domain, in which reference TRBV7-6 and TRBJ1-2 provide the parts outside the CDR3, is GAGVSQSPRYKVTKRGQDVALRCDPISGHVSLYWYRQALGQGPEFLTYFNYEAQQDKSGLPNDRFSAERPEGSISTLTIQRTEQRDSAMYRCASSSGQGNYGYTFGSGTRLTVV.

This clonotype showed up many times. The CDR3 loop reads CASGVRVLLTTDTQYF. CDR3 bases: TGTGCCAGCGGAGTCCGGGTGCTACTGACCACAGATACGCAGTATTTT. The V call is TRBV18, the J call TRBJ2-3; D is unresolved. Per the germline V gene, CDR1 is KGHSH and CDR2 is LQKENI. Trimming shortened V by 8 bases and J by 2 bases, and 20 bases separated the two germline ends. The CDR3 has 16 residues.

CDR3 sequence (DNA): TGTGCCAGCGCACGGTCCCAATCTGGGGCCAACGTCCTGACTTTC. This encodes CASARSQSGANVLTF. The chain couples TRBV6-1 to TRBJ2-6; unclear D gene. Germline CDR1 reads MNHNS; CDR2 reads SASEGT. The CDR3 extends over 15 amino acids. Trimming took 8 bases from V and 1 from J, leaving 12 bases between them.

The genes are TRBV6-1 and TRBJ2-5, with 9 bases identical to TRBD2. The CDR3 is 18 residues long. Trimming took 4 bases from V and 5 from J; bases not matched to a gene: 17. Germline V lookup: CDR1 MNHNS, CDR2 SASEGT. This CDR3 is CASSASPASGTSRETQYF. In nucleotides, the CDR3 is TGTGCCAGCAGTGCTTCCCCGGCTAGCGGGACCAGTAGGGAGACCCAGTACTTC.